This T cell receptor (beta chain) was found in a study of blood T cell repertoires in COVID-19 (dated by TCRdb to about 2020). With respect to the entire study: Samples from collaborators originated in the United States, Italy and Spain and spanned both the acute and convalescent phases of COVID-19. The sample metadata nearly always contained a de-identified subject ID, COVID-19 status, age in years and sex. The prospective study material was composed of cDNA or gDNA derived from T cells, B-cell-depleted T cells, or PBMCs. Where HLA class I and class II types were available, the types were taken from metadata supplied by the sample provider, not from assay-based typing. A freely available public database, intended as a resource for researchers studying the immune response to SARS-CoV-2, is where the repertoires were released. Samples were obtained from the ongoing ImmuneRACE study (first 160 participants) and from 1,254 subjects provided by 6 global collaborators. Deeply sampled blood TCRbeta repertoires from subjects exposed to, actively infected with, or recovered from COVID-19 were included in the dataset. Broad study findings and their caveats: The quantity of clinical and demographic metadata differed by source and by participant and was supplied without curation.

Inclusive of the bounding cysteine and phenylalanine, the CDR3 is 18 residues long. Only the CDR3 DNA is retained, 54 bases long and in frame from the first base. Trimming costs V 1 base and J 4 bases, and their ends lie 22 bases apart. Each collaborating institution followed its own protocols to collect whole blood in K2EDTA tubes. Collaborator samples were shipped for TCRbeta analysis as frozen whole blood, isolated PBMCs, or DNA extracted from either sample type. TCRbeta CDR3 regions were amplified from genomic DNA using the immunoSEQ Assay, a bias-controlled multiplex PCR. Turning to the authors' computational methods: The number of nucleated cells in each sample was estimated by amplification of reference gene primers within the assay. To quantify the absolute abundance of each unique TCRbeta CDR3 rearrangement, sequence reads were collapsed and filtered. For each sample, productive Simpson clonality was calculated by taking the square root of Simpson's diversity index across productive rearrangements. TCRdb mirrors the immuneACCESS table, restricted to in-frame sequences. Some clones are absent from its copies; in checked studies, under half trace to an unresolved V gene, and the reason for the others is unknown. V and J calls and clone size follow that table, whereas D and trimming were derived from the DNA. The sample data list just under 95,000 clones, and over 70% of these were observed just once. The top ten hold around 19% of the sample.

A word on this clone: The antigen this receptor binds is unknown. Base qualities are not recorded, but no much larger clone differs from it by a single base.

The rearrangement joined TRBV23-1 to TRBJ2-5, and TRBD2 may be the D gene, going by 6 matching bases. TRBV23-1 is treated as an ORF (open reading frame) with a function not yet certain. The sequence came from a human donor in a cohort sampled during active COVID-19. Input material: peripheral blood. CDR3 region: CASSQWGRAGISGETQYF. The DNA is as follows: TGCGCCAGCAGTCAATGGGGACGGGCTGGGATTAGCGGAGAGACCCAGTACTTC.